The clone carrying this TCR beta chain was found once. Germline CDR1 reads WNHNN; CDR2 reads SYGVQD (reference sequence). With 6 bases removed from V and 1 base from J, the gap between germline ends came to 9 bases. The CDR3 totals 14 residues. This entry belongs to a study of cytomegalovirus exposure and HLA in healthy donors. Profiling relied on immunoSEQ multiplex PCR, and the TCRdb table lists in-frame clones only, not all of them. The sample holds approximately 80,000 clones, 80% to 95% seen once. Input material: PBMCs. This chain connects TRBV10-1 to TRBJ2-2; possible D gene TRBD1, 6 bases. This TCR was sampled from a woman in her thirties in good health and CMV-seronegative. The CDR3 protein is CASRQGLNTGELFF. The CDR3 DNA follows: TGCGCCAGCAGACAGGGATTGAACACCGGGGAGCTGTTTTTT.